This T cell receptor beta chain was recovered during a study of control samples from healthy donors and cancer patients. This table comes from immunoSEQ multiplex PCR, and its TCRdb copy is limited to in-frame clones, with some not included. The sample yields about 250,000 clones, around 79% seen once. The sequenced material came from PBMCs. This clonotype was sampled from a woman in her fifties or sixties with lung cancer.

CDR3 coding DNA: TGCAGCGTTGGGACCTTATACGAGCAGTACTTC. This gives the protein CSVGTLYEQYF. The rearrangement links TRBV29-1 to TRBJ2-7; D is undetermined. The CDR3 loop spans 11 amino acids. CDR1 and CDR2 from the germline V gene are SQVTM and ANQGSEA. The V gene lost 4 bases and the J gene lost 4 bases, with 8 bases spanning the gap.